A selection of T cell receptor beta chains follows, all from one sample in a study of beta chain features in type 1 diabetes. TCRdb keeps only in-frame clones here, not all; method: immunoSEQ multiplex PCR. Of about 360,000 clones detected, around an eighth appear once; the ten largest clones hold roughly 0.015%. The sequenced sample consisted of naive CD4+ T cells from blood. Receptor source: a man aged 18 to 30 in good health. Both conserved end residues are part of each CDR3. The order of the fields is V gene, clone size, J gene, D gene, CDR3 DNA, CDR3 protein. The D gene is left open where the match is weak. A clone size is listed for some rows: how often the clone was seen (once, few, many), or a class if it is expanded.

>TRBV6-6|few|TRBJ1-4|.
TGTGCCAGCCTCCCCCACATAGGGGATAATGAAAAACTGTTTTTT
CASLPHIGDNEKLFF
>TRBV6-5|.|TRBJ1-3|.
TGTGCCAGCAGCCCCGGGACATTGGCTGGAAACACCATATATTTT
CASSPGTLAGNTIYF
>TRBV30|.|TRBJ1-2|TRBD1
TGTGCCTGGAGTCAAGACAGGGGAGGCTATGGCTACACCTTC
CAWSQDRGGYGYTF
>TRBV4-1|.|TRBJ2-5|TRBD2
TGCGCCAGCAGCCGCGGGGGGCTCCAAGAGACCCAGTACTTC
CASSRGGLQETQYF
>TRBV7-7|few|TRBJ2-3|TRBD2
TGTGCTAGCAGGAAGGGACTAGCGGATCCCACAGATACGCAGTATTTT
CASRKGLADPTDTQYF
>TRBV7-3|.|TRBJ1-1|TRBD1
TGTGCCAGCAGCTTAACCGGGGACAGGGGGCAAGCTTTCTTT
CASSLTGDRGQAFF
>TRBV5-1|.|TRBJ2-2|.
TGCGCCAGCAGCTCCGTAAGACGGGGTGGGGAGCTGTTTTTT
CASSSVRRGGELFF
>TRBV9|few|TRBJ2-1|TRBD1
TGTGCCAGCAGCTCCCGGGACAGACCCTACAATGAGCAGTTCTTC
CASSSRDRPYNEQFF
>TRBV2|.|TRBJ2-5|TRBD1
TGTGCCAGCAGTTCCGACAGGGGAAAACAAGAGACCCAGTACTTC
CASSSDRGKQETQYF
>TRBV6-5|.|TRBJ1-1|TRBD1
TGTGCCAGCGGCTTTGGGGACAGGAGCGAAGCTTTCTTT
CASGFGDRSEAFF
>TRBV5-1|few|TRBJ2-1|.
TGCGCCAGCAGCTACACTAGTGAGCAGTTCTTC
CASSYTSEQFF
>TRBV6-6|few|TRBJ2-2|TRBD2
TGTGCCAGCTCCGAAACGCGGGGGACCGGGGAGCTGTTTTTT
CASSETRGTGELFF
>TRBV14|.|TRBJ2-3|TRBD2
TGTGCCAGCAGCCGCAGAGGCCCGGGAGGTAGCACAGATACGCAGTATTTT
CASSRRGPGGSTDTQYF
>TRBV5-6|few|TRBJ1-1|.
TGTGCCAGCAGCTTGGGCGGAGTGAACACTGAAGCTTTCTTT
CASSLGGVNTEAFF
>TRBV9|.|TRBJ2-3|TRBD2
TGTGCCAGCAGCGTAGTTGGCGGGAGTACAGATACGCAGTATTTT
CASSVVGGSTDTQYF
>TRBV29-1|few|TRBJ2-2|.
TGCAGCGGCCGAACAGGGAACGGGGAGCTGTTTTTT
CSGRTGNGELFF
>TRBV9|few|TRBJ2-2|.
TGTGCCAGCAGCCCTTCCACCGGGGAGCTGTTTTTT
CASSPSTGELFF
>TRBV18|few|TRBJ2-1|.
TGTGCCAGCTCCCCGGCACAGTTCAATGAGCAGTTCTTC
CASSPAQFNEQFF